The T cell receptor (beta chain) under discussion was sequenced for a study of T cell responses to AZD1222 COVID-19 vaccine. Background on the study: Analyses pooled second doses at about 4 or about 12 weeks. The study, taken as a whole, reports: There were repertoire samples only from the period after the peak T cell response.

TCRdb's table, derived via immunoSEQ multiplex PCR, lists solely in-frame clones and lacks some. This repertoire shows about 120,000 clones, approximately 83% found once; its top ten account for more than 7.5%. Note on this clone: Its antigen is still unknown.

The CDR3 runs to 14 residues. Germline CDR1 is MDHEN and CDR2 is SYDVKM. The ends were cut back, 2 bases at V and 7 bases at J, with 14 bases in the middle. The input for sequencing was peripheral blood, taken on day 0 of AZD1222 vaccination. The chain employs TRBV28 and TRBJ1-2, with D unclear. The clonotype was recovered from an adult in good health. The CDR3 DNA reads as TGTGCCAGCAGTTTAATGTACAATTGGGCTGGCTACACCTTC. Amino acids: CASSLMYNWAGYTF.